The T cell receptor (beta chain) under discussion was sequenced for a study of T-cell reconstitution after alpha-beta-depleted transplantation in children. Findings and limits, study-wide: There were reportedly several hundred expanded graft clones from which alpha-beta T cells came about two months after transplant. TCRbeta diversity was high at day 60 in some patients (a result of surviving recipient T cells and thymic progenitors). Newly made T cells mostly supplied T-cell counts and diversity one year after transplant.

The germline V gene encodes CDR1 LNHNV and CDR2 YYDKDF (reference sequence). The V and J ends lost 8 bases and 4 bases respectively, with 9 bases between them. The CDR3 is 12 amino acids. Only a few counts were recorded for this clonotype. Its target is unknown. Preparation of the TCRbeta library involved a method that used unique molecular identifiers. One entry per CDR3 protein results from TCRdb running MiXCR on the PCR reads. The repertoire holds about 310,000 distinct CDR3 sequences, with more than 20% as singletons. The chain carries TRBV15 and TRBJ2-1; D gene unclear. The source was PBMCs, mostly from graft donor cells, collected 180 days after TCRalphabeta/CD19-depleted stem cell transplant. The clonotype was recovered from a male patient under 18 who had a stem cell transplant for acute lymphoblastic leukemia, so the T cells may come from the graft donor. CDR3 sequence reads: CATGASYNEQFF. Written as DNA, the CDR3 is TGTGCCACCGGCGCCTCATACAATGAGCAGTTCTTC.